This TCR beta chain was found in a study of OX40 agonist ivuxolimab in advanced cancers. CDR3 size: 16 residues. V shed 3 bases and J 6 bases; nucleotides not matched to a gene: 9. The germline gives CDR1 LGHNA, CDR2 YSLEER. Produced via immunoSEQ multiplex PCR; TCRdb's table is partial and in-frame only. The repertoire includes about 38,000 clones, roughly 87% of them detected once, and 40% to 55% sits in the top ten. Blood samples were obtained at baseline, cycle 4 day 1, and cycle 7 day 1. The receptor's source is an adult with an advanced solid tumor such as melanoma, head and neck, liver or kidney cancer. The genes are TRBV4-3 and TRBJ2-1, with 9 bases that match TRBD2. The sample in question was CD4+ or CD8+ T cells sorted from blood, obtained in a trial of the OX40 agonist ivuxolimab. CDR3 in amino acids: CASSHPVRGGFNEQFF. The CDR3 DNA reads TGCGCCAGCAGCCACCCCGTGCGGGGGGGCTTCAATGAGCAGTTCTTC.